The next 8 T cell receptor beta chains were all read from a single sample in a study of cytomegalovirus exposure and HLA in healthy donors. Amplification used 60 Vbeta primers and 13 Jbeta primers. The method was immunoSEQ multiplex PCR; TCRdb's version includes in-frame clones alone and lacks a portion of them. Of approximately 99,000 clones listed, roughly four fifths are singletons. Sequenced material: PBMCs. The receptor source for this set is a man in his forties or fifties in good health and CMV-seronegative.

The chain combines TRBV4-1 with TRBJ2-5, with TRBD2 identical over 11 bases. CDR3 length: 19 residues. Trimming at V came to 1 base and at J to 5 bases, leaving 15 bases not matched to a gene. The germline V gene has CDR1 MGHRA and CDR2 YSYEKL. CDR3 bases: TGCGCCAGCAGCCAAGTCGAATTAGCGGGGGGGCGAGTCCGGGAGACCCAGTACTTC. Translated, it gives CASSQVELAGGRVRETQYF.

V and J are TRBV7-2 and TRBJ1-1, with D hard to call. V was cut by 2 bases and J by 4 bases, with 17 bases left in between. This CDR3 contains 16 residues. The germline V gene has CDR1 SGHTA and CDR2 FQGNSA. The CDR3 protein is CASSLRYGAGVTEAFF. CDR3 in DNA: TGTGCCAGCAGCTTACGGTACGGAGCCGGGGTCACTGAAGCTTTCTTT.

The chain links TRBV25-1 to TRBJ1-3; D perhaps matches TRBD1 (6 bases). V was pared by 4 bases and J by 0 bases, with 16 bases between. Germline CDR1 MGHDK, CDR2 SYGVNS. The CDR3 covers 17 residues. For the CDR3, the DNA is TGTGCCAGCAGTGGAACTGGACAGATGTTCTCTGGAAACACCATATATTTT. Its translation is CASSGTGQMFSGNTIYF.

CDR3 sequence: CSGWTGETGELFF. The CDR3 nucleotides read TGCAGCGGATGGACAGGGGAGACCGGGGAGCTGTTTTTT. V usage is TRBV29-1 and J usage is TRBJ2-2; TRBD1 matches at 9 bases. Germline V gene lookup returns CDR1 SQVTM and CDR2 ANQGSEA. The CDR3 is made up of 13 amino acids. After removal of 7 bases from V and 5 bases from J, the junction contained 5 bases not matched to a gene.

The chain has TRBV29-1 and TRBJ2-7; tentatively, D is TRBD1 (5 bases). CDR3 length equals 11 residues. V was shortened by 4 bases and J by 3 bases, with 7 bases between the two germline ends. Germline V CDR1 and CDR2: SQVTM, ANQGSEA. The CDR3 region is CSVVQGYEQYF. CDR3 nucleotides: TGCAGCGTTGTTCAGGGCTACGAGCAGTACTTC.

The chain uses TRBV27 and TRBJ1-6, with D hard to call. This CDR3 spans 13 amino acids. V lost 4 bases and J lost 8, with 9 bases in between. Germline CDR1 is MNHEY and CDR2 is SMNVEV (reference sequence). The CDR3 loop reads CASSYPPDSPLHF. DNA for the CDR3: TGTGCCAGCAGTTATCCCCCCGATTCACCCCTCCACTTT.

The V and J genes are TRBV2 and TRBJ2-5; 12 bases fit TRBD2. The ends lost 6 bases at V and 1 base at J; junction bases unmatched: 3. Germline V CDR1 and CDR2: SNHLY, FYNNEI. The CDR3 is 15 amino acids. CDR3 DNA: TGTGCCAGCAGCCTAGCGGGGGGGATCCAAGAGACCCAGTACTTC. Protein: CASSLAGGIQETQYF.

The V call is TRBV29-1, the J call TRBJ1-4, with D possibly being TRBD1 (5 bases). The V and J ends lost 4 bases and 3 bases respectively, with 12 bases between them. This CDR3 region has 14 residues. Germline V gives CDR1 SQVTM, CDR2 ANQGSEA. The CDR3 DNA reads TGCAGCGTTGCGGGGCGGGGCTCTAATGAAAAACTGTTTTTT. Its protein is CSVAGRGSNEKLFF. The full variable domain, in which reference TRBV29-1 and TRBJ1-4 provide the parts outside the CDR3, is SAVISQKPSRDICQRGTSLTIQCQVDSQVTMMFWYRQQPGQSLTLIATANQGSEATYESGFVIDKFPISRPNLTFSTLTVSNMSPEDSSIYLCSVAGRGSNEKLFFGSGTQLSVL.